This T cell receptor beta chain was captured by sequencing in a study of blood T cell repertoires in COVID-19 (dated by TCRdb to about 2020). With regard to the full study: Samples from collaborators originated in the United States, Italy and Spain and spanned both the acute and convalescent phases of COVID-19. The material from the prospective study consisted of cDNA or gDNA derived from T cells, B-cell-depleted T cells, or PBMCs. Deeply sampled blood TCRbeta repertoires from subjects exposed to, actively infected with, or recovered from COVID-19 were included in the dataset. The repertoires were released in a freely available public database meant as a resource for research on the immune response to SARS-CoV-2. Samples were obtained from the ongoing ImmuneRACE study (first 160 participants) and from some 1,200 subjects provided by 6 global collaborators. A de-identified subject ID, COVID-19 status, age in years and sex were almost always included in the sample metadata. Where available, HLA class I and class II types were obtained from metadata supplied by the sample provider rather than from assay-based typing.

Notes on this clone: Its recognized antigen is unknown. No qualities accompany the bases; no much larger clone lies one base away.

What the study reported, not specific to this receptor: The amount of clinical and demographic metadata varied by source and participant and was provided uncurated.

TCRbeta CDR3 regions were amplified from genomic DNA by means of the immunoSEQ Assay, a bias-controlled multiplex PCR. In the authors' own workflow: Within the assay, amplification of reference gene primers was used to estimate how many nucleated cells each sample contained. To quantify the absolute abundance of each unique TCRbeta CDR3 rearrangement, sequence reads were collapsed and filtered. For each sample, productive Simpson clonality was calculated by taking the square root of Simpson's diversity index across productive rearrangements. TCRdb mirrors the immuneACCESS table, restricted to in-frame sequences. Some clones are absent from its copies; in checked studies, under half trace to an unresolved V gene, and the reason for the others is unknown. Clone size and V and J calls were adopted from that table, with D and trimming inferred from the DNA. Recorded for this sample are over 150,000 clones; 84% of them occurred a single time. The biggest ten clones account for over 10% of the sample.

Whole blood was collected in K2EDTA tubes by collaborating institutions according to the institutions' own protocols. Collaborator samples were shipped for TCRbeta analysis as frozen whole blood, isolated PBMCs, or DNA extracted from either sample type. The CDR3 goes from the cysteine to the phenylalanine over 17 residues. The entry retains the CDR3 DNA only, 51 bases that are in frame from base 1. V is cut back by 6 bases and J by 5 bases, with 14 bases in the junction unmatched. CDR1 and CDR2 (KGHDR, SFDVKD) derive from the germline V gene. The V and J segments used are TRBV24-1 and TRBJ2-1, with 8 central nucleotides matching TRBD1. The clonotype comes from a human donor in a cohort sampled during active COVID-19. Sequences were obtained from peripheral blood. The DNA sequence reads TGTGCCACCAGTAAGATATCACGACAGGGGAAAGACAATGAGCAGTTCTTC. Its translation reads: CATSKISRQGKDNEQFF.